A selection of T cell receptor beta chains follows, all from one sample in a study of blood T cell repertoires in COVID-19. Assay used: immunoSEQ multiplex PCR; TCRdb lists only in-frame clones, some missing. The sample consists of approximately 230,000 clones, approximately 82% of them appearing once. Sequenced sample: peripheral blood. These receptors were collected from an elderly man with acute or convalescent COVID-19. CDR3s include the opening cysteine and the closing phenylalanine or tryptophan.

v_call	j_call	cdr3_aa
TRBV19	TRBJ1-5	CASRTRTGVYSNQPQHF
TRBV5-4	TRBJ1-2	CASSLPGAAHYYGYTF
TRBV19	TRBJ2-3	CASSSLRQLSTDTQYF
TRBV19	TRBJ1-2	CASRGPYYGYTF
TRBV5-5	TRBJ2-2	CASSLLLAGPPGTGELFF
TRBV30	TRBJ1-2	CAWSGRDYGYTF
TRBV4-1	TRBJ1-6	CASSQEGQGYSPLHF
TRBV7-2	TRBJ2-1	CASSPQRGGFEQFF
TRBV6-5	TRBJ1-4	CASSYSDRVQLFF
TRBV7-3	TRBJ1-1	CASSLSRGNTEAFF
TRBV2	TRBJ2-7	CASRGRGHEQYF
TRBV5-1	TRBJ2-1	CASSSTGTSVHNEQFF
TRBV20-1	TRBJ2-1	CSASSAGQGKGNEQFF
TRBV2	TRBJ1-5	CASRGEQGLGQPQHF
TRBV30	TRBJ2-3	CAGRLAGGRYTQYF
TRBV6-5	TRBJ1-6	CASSSSTGINSPLHF
TRBV29-1	TRBJ2-3	CSVNDRVLATDTQYF
TRBV28	TRBJ1-3	CALQGAGNTIYF